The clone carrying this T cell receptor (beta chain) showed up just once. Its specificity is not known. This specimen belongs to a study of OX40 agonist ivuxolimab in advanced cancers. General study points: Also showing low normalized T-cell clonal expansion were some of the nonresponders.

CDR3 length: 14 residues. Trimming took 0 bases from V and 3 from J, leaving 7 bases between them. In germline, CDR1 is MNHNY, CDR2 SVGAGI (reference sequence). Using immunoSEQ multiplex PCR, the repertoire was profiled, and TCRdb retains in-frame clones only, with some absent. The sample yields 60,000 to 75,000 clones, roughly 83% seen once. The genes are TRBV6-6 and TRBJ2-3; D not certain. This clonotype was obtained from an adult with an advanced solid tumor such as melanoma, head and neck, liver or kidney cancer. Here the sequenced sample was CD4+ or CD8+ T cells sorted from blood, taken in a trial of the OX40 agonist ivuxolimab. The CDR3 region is CASSYSDRTDTQYF. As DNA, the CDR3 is TGTGCCAGCAGTTACTCCGACCGGACAGATACGCAGTATTTT.